The present T cell receptor beta chain was sequenced within a study of cytotoxic CD8 clonotypes in ibrutinib-treated CLL. Study summary: There were 11 relapsed/refractory patients and more than 14 treatment-naive patients, and under 18 were IGHV unmutated. Study-level points and caveats: Public clonotypes, an uncommon group, contracted or remained stable on treatment. Whereas clonality rose at ibrutinib response, it declined toward baseline at progression. Sustained-remission and progressing patients diverged in sampling times.

The V gene lost 1 base and the J gene lost 3 bases, with 9 bases spanning the gap. From germline, CDR1 is LGHNA and CDR2 YNFKEQ. The CDR3 length is 15 residues. With regard to this clone: The antigen is not known.

Assay: immunoSEQ multiplex PCR; the TCRdb copy retains only in-frame clones and omits some. In the table there are some 7,000 clones, approximately 79% of which are singletons. This sequence was found in a human donor with chronic lymphocytic leukemia. The genes are TRBV4-2 and TRBJ2-2; the D gene is possibly TRBD1 (5 bases). The sample here was PBMCs, taken before ibrutinib treatment. CDR3 loop: CASSQVETDTGELFF. For the CDR3, the DNA is TGTGCCAGCAGCCAAGTGGAGACAGACACCGGGGAGCTGTTTTTT.